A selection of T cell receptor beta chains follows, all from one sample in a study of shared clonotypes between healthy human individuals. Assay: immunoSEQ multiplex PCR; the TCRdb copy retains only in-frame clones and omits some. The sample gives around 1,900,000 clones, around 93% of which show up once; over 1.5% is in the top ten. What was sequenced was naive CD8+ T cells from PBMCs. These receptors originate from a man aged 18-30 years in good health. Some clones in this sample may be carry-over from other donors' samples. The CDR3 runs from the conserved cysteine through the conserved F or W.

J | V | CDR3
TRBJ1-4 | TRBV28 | CASRDRVSTNEKLFF
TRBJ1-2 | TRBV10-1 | CASSESGTKGYTF
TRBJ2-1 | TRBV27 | CATSDTPPISPIAGVYNEQFF
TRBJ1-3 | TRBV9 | CASSAGGGTGAQSDSGNTIYF
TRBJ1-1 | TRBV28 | CASRGGGGQGNTEAFF
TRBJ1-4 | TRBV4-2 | CASSSQPRGNEKLFF
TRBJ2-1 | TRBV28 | CASSLILRVEQFF
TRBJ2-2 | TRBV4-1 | CASSPRTIGELFF
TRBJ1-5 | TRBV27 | CASSLTRASGQPQHF
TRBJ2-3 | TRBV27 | CASSRPLAGSDTQYF
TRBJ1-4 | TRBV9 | CASSAYRGPNEKLFF
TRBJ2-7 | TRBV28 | CASTLGQGGHEQYF
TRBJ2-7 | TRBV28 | CASILSDRVNHEQYF
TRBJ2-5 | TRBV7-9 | CASSLGGLSWSQETQYF
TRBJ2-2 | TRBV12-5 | CASAPPEGIGELFF
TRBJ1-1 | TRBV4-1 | CASSHARMGSAFF
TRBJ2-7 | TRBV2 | CASFNGGQTRTYEQYF
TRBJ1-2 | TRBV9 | CASSVEADYGYTF
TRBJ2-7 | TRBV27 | CASSFSSGAGEQYF
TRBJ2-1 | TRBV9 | CASKTGTGDNEQFF
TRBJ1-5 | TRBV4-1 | CASSPQVRAENSNQPQHF
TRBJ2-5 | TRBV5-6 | CASSYGGSGGAWQETQYF
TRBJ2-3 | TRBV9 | CASSVGGLGTDTQYF
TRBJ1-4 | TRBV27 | CASSPRGHPNEKLFF
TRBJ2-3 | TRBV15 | CATSYGRSYTDTQYF
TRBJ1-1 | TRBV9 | CASSRWVNTEAFF
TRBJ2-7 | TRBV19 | CASSITREEQYF
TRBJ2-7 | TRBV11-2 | CASSFGTASYEQYF
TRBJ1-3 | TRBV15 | CATSRERYSGNTIYF
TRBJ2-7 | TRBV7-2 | CASSFWGSLGSYEQYF
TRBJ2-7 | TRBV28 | CAAQGLAGREQYF
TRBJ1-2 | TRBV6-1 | CAIFWTGSGNGYTF
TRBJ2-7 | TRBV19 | CASSSYRDNIYEQYF
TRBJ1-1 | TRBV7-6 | CASSLDSRATEAFF
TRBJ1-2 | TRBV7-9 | CAIQGPNYGYTF
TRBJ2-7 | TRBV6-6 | CASSYSTTAYEQYF
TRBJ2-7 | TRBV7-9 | CASAGLADEQYF
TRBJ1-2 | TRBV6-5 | CASSAGLSYTF
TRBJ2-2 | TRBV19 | CASSDRGPVPGELFF
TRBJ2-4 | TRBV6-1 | CASSEWVAKNIQYF
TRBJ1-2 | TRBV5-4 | CASSWTGSDYGYTF
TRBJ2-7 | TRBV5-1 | CASTLRTGRSYEQYF
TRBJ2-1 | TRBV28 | CASSFGTGVNNEQFF
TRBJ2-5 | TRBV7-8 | CASSLEYGGATQETQYF
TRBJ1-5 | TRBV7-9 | CASSSQGANQPQHF
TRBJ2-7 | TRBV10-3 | CAISEIRLAEIYEQYF
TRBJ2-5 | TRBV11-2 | CASSLSVLFGETQYF
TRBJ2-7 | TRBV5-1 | CASGPGQISDEQYF
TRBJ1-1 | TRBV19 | CASSADRVGNTEAFF